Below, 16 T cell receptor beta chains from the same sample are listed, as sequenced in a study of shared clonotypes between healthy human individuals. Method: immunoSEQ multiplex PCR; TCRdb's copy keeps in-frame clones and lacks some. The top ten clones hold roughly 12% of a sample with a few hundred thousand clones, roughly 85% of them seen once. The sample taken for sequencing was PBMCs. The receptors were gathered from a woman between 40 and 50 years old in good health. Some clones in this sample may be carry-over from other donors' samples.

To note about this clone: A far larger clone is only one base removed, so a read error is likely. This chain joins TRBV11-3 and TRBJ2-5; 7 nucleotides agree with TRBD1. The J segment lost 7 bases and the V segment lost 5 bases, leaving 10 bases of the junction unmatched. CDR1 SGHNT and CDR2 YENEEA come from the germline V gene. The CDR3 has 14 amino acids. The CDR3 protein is CASSTGTAEGTQYF. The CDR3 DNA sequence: TGTGCCAGCAGCACCGGGACAGCTGAGGGGACCCAGTACTTC.

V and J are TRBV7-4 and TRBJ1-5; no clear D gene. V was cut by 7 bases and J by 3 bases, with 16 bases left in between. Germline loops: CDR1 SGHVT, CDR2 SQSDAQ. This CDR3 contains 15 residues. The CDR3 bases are TGTGCCAGCATCCTGAGGGAGGGCATCAATCAGCCCCAGCATTTT. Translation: CASILREGINQPQHF.

CDR3 DNA: TGCAGCGTGGACGGACTGAGGTACAATGAGCAGTTCTTC. This encodes CSVDGLRYNEQFF. V usage is TRBV29-1 and J usage is TRBJ2-1; TRBD2 might be the D (5 bases). Germline V gene data show CDR1 as SQVTM and CDR2 as ANQGSEA. V lost 6 bases, J lost 4 bases, and 13 bases lay in between. The CDR3 is made up of 13 amino acids.

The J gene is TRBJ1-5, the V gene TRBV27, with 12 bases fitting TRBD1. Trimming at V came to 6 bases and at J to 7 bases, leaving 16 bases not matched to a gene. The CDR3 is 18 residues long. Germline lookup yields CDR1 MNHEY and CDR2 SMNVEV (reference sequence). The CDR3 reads CASRYGTGGPKPRQPQHF. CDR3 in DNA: TGTGCCAGCAGATACGGGACAGGGGGCCCGAAACCCAGGCAGCCCCAGCATTTT.

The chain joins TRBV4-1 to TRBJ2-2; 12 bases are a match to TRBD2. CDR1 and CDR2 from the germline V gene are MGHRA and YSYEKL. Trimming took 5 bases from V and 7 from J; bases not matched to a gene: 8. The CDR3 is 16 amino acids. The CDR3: CASSARLAGAIGELFF. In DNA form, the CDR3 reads TGCGCCAGCAGCGCCCGACTAGCGGGAGCGATCGGGGAGCTGTTTTTT.

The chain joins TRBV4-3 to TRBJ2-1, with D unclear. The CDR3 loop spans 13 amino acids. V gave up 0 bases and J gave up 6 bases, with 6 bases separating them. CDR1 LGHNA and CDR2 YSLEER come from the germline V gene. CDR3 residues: CASSQDVLNEQFF. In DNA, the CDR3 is TGCGCCAGCAGCCAAGATGTACTCAATGAGCAGTTCTTC.

The CDR3 nucleotides read TGTGCCAGCAGCAGCGGCCAGGCTTCGGTCGAGCAGTACTTC. Amino acids: CASSSGQASVEQYF. The chain combines TRBV5-4 with TRBJ2-7; D is possibly TRBD2 (5 bases). The V end was cut by 4 bases, the J end by 6 bases, with 17 bases between. This CDR3 comprises 14 residues. In germline, CDR1 is SGHNT, CDR2 YYREEE (reference sequence).

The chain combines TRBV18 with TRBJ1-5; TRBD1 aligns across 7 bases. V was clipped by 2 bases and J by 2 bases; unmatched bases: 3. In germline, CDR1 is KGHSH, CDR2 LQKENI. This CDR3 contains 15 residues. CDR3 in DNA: TGTGCCAGCTCACCAACCGGACAGGGCAATCAGCCCCAGCATTTT. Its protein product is CASSPTGQGNQPQHF.

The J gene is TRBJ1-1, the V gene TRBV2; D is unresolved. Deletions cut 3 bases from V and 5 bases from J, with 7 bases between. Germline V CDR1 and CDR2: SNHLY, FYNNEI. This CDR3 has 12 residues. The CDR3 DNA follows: TGTGCCAGCAGTGAGGTTCGAACTGAAGCTTTCTTT. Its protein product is CASSEVRTEAFF.

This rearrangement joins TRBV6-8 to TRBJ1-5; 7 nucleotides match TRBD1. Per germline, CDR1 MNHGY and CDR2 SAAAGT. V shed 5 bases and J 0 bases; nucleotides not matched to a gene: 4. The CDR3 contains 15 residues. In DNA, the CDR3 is TGTGCCAGCAGTCGAGGACAGGATAGCAATCAGCCCCAGCATTTT. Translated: CASSRGQDSNQPQHF.

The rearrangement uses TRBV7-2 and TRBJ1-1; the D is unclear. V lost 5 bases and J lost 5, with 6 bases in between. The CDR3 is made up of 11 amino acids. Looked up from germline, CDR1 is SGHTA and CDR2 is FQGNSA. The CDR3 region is CASSPYTEAFF. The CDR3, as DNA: TGTGCCAGCAGCCCATATACTGAAGCTTTCTTT.

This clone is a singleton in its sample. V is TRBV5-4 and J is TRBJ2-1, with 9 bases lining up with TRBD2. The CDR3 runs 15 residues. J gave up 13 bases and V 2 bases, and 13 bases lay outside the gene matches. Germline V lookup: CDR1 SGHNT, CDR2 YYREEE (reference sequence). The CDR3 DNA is TGTGCCAGCAGCTTAACGTTCGCCGGGACTAGCAATCAGTTCTTC. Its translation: CASSLTFAGTSNQFF.

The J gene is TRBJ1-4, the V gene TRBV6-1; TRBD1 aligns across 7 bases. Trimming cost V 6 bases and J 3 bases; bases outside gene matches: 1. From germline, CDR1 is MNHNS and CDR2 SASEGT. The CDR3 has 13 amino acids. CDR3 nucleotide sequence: TGTGCCAGCAGGACAGGGCCTAATGAAAAACTGTTTTTT. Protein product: CASRTGPNEKLFF.

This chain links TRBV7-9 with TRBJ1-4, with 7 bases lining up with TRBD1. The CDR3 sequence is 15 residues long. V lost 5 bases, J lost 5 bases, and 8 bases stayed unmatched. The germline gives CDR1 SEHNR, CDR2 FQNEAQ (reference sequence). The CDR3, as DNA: TGTGCCAGCAGCCTCTCGGGACAGCCGAATGAAAAACTGTTTTTT. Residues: CASSLSGQPNEKLFF. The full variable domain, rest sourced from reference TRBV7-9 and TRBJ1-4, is DTGVSQNPRHKITKRGQNVTFRCDPISEHNRLYWYRQTLGQGPEFLTYFQNEAQLEKSRLLSDRFSAERPKGSFSTLEIQRTEQGDSAMYLCASSLSGQPNEKLFFGSGTQLSVL.

The CDR3 here is CASSFRTSGRGEYF. The DNA for the CDR3 is TGTGCCAGCAGCTTCAGGACTAGCGGACGCGGGGAGTACTTC. This chain connects TRBV7-3 to TRBJ2-5; 10 nucleotides line up with TRBD2. V lost 3 bases and J lost 12; bases outside the gene matches: 10. This CDR3 is 14 amino acids long. CDR1 is SGHTA and CDR2 is FQGTGA in the germline V gene.

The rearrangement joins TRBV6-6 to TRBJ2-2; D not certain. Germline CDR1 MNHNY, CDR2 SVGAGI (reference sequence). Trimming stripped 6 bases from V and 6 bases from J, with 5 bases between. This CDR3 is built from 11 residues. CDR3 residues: CASSVAGELFF. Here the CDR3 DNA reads TGTGCCAGCAGCGTAGCCGGGGAGCTGTTTTTT.